This passage covers 18 T cell receptor beta chains from one sample sequenced in a study of OX40 agonist ivuxolimab in advanced cancers. The data were produced by immunoSEQ multiplex PCR, yet TCRdb's version contains in-frame clones alone and is incomplete. The sample carries 60,000 to 90,000 clones, 65% to 85% recorded once. Sequenced material: CD4+ or CD8+ T cells sorted from blood, taken in a trial of the OX40 agonist ivuxolimab. These receptors came from an adult with an advanced solid tumor such as melanoma, head and neck, liver or kidney cancer.

The chain joins TRBV27 to TRBJ2-3; D is ambiguous. The germline V gene encodes CDR1 MNHEY and CDR2 SMNVEV (reference sequence). The V end was cut by 0 bases, the J end by 2 bases, with 6 bases between. The CDR3 has 14 amino acids. CDR3 bases: TGTGCCAGCAGTTTATCGGCAGCCACAGATACGCAGTATTTT. Amino acids: CASSLSAATDTQYF.

This rearrangement joins TRBV7-8 to TRBJ2-7, with 10 nucleotides matching TRBD1. Looked up from germline, CDR1 is SGHVS and CDR2 is FQNEAQ. Germline trimming cut 5 bases from V and 5 bases from J; bases unmatched to any gene: 9. The CDR3 contains 15 residues. The CDR3 bases are TGTGCCAGCAGCCGCAGACAGGGGGCCGACCACGAGCAGTACTTC. This sequence encodes CASSRRQGADHEQYF.

The V call is TRBV7-2, the J call TRBJ2-5; D is perhaps TRBD1 or TRBD2 (5 bases each). The length of the CDR3 is 14 residues. Trimming cost V 5 bases and J 4 bases, with 14 bases left between them. CDR1 SGHTA and CDR2 FQGNSA come from the germline V gene. CDR3 amino acids: CASSLWGSGETQYF. In DNA form, the CDR3 reads TGTGCCAGCAGCCTCTGGGGGTCGGGAGAGACCCAGTACTTC.

The rearrangement links TRBV28 to TRBJ1-5; 7 bases agree with TRBD1. The CDR3 has 15 amino acids. Germline V lookup: CDR1 MDHEN, CDR2 SYDVKM. J was trimmed by 5 bases and V by 6 bases; bases with no gene match: 10. For the CDR3, the DNA is TGTGCCAGCAGGGAGAACAGGGGCCGGGATCAGCCCCAGCATTTT. Amino acid sequence: CASRENRGRDQPQHF. Full variable domain (missing parts from reference TRBV28 and TRBJ1-5): DVKVTQSSRYLVKRTGEKVFLECVQDMDHENMFWYRQDPGLGLRLIYFSYDVKMKEKGDIPEGYSVSREKKERFSLILESASTNQTSMYLCASRENRGRDQPQHFGDGTRLSIL.

This clone was detected once. The J gene is TRBJ2-3, the V gene TRBV18; D not certain. With 0 bases removed from V and 6 bases from J, the gap between germline ends came to 13 bases. The CDR3 runs to 15 residues. Germline loops: CDR1 KGHSH, CDR2 LQKENI. Here the CDR3 reads CASSPPSQLVDTQYF. CDR3 DNA: TGTGCCAGCTCACCACCGTCCCAGCTTGTCGATACGCAGTATTTT.

J is TRBJ2-1 and V is TRBV2, with D maybe TRBD1 (6 bases). The germline V gene has CDR1 SNHLY and CDR2 FYNNEI. There are 11 residues in the CDR3. V lost 9 bases and J 13 bases, leaving 16 bases between the germline ends. CDR3 region: CARTKQGYQFF. The CDR3 nucleotides are TGTGCCAGGACGAAACAGGGTTATCAGTTCTTC.

The J gene is TRBJ2-5, the V gene TRBV6-5; 10 bases fit TRBD2. This CDR3 comprises 15 residues. The germline V gene encodes CDR1 MNHEY and CDR2 SVGAGI. V was clipped by 6 bases and J by 5 bases; unmatched bases: 9. CDR3 nucleotides: TGTGCCAGCAGCCCCATAGCGGGGGGAAGGGAGACCCAGTACTTC. It yields the protein CASSPIAGGRETQYF.

The chain joins TRBV5-8 to TRBJ2-3; no definite D call. V was pared by 4 bases and J by 1 base, with 13 bases between. Germline V gene sequence: CDR1 SGHTS, CDR2 YDEGEE. The CDR3 consists of 15 residues. The CDR3 DNA sequence: TGTGCCAGCAGCCGGGCCCAACCCGGCACAGATACGCAGTATTTT. Protein product: CASSRAQPGTDTQYF.

V is TRBV5-1 and J is TRBJ1-1; possible D gene TRBD1, 5 bases. Germline CDR1 SGHRS, CDR2 YFSETQ. The CDR3 runs 15 residues. With 4 bases removed from V and 1 base from J, the gap between germline ends came to 14 bases. This chain's CDR3 is CASSNQGTANTEAFF. In DNA, the CDR3 is TGCGCCAGCAGCAACCAAGGGACCGCGAACACTGAAGCTTTCTTT.

The V call is TRBV5-1, the J call TRBJ2-7; 9 bases map to TRBD1. V lost 2 bases to trimming and J lost 7 bases; unmatched junction nucleotides: 1. CDR1 SGHRS and CDR2 YFSETQ come from the germline V gene. This CDR3 comprises 12 residues. The CDR3: CASSLQGAEQYF. DNA of the CDR3: TGCGCCAGCAGCTTACAGGGGGCTGAGCAGTACTTC.

The chain is built from TRBV4-2 and TRBJ1-1; D is perhaps TRBD1 (6 bases). Germline V CDR1 and CDR2: LGHNA, YNFKEQ. This CDR3 is 16 amino acids long. The ends were cut back, 0 bases at V and 6 bases at J, with 17 bases in the middle. The CDR3: CASSQEGMGAGAEAFF. The DNA for the CDR3 is TGTGCCAGCAGCCAAGAGGGGATGGGGGCGGGGGCTGAAGCTTTCTTT.

The chain recombines TRBV7-2 with TRBJ2-2; D gene ambiguous. This CDR3 is 14 amino acids long. Germline lookup yields CDR1 SGHTA and CDR2 FQGNSA. Trimming removed 1 base at V and 0 bases at J, with 3 bases between. As DNA, the CDR3 is TGTGCCAGCAGCTTAGACGCGAACACCGGGGAGCTGTTTTTT. Protein product: CASSLDANTGELFF.

The V gene is TRBV11-2, the J gene TRBJ1-1; 9 bases match TRBD1. V shed 4 bases and J 12 bases; nucleotides not matched to a gene: 12. The CDR3 spans 14 residues. Looked up from germline, CDR1 is SGHAT and CDR2 is FQNNGV. The chain's CDR3 is CASSSNQHRGRPFF. The DNA for the CDR3 is TGTGCCAGCAGCTCCAACCAACACAGGGGGCGGCCTTTCTTT.

The V and J genes are TRBV11-2 and TRBJ1-1; D gene unclear. The germline CDR1 and CDR2 sequences are SGHAT and FQNNGV. Trimming took 3 bases from V and 4 from J, leaving 6 bases between them. The CDR3 loop spans 12 amino acids. In DNA form, the CDR3 reads TGTGCCAGCAGCTTGTATCTCACTGAAGCTTTCTTT. Translation: CASSLYLTEAFF.

The chain links TRBV7-9 to TRBJ2-7, with 9 bases lining up with TRBD1. The CDR3 has 15 residues. After removal of 5 bases from V and 3 bases from J, the junction contained 8 bases not matched to a gene. Germline V gene data show CDR1 as SEHNR and CDR2 as FQNEAQ (reference sequence). DNA for the CDR3: TGTGCCAGCAGCCCCAGGGGGACAGGGATCTACGAGCAGTACTTC. Translation: CASSPRGTGIYEQYF.

This chain uses TRBV6-5 with TRBJ1-4, with D tentatively TRBD1 (5 bases). Per the germline V gene, CDR1 is MNHEY and CDR2 is SVGAGI. Trimming removed 5 bases at V and 4 bases at J, with 14 bases between. The CDR3 contains 15 residues. CDR3 region: CASSPGPLFNEKLFF. The CDR3 DNA is TGTGCCAGCAGTCCGGGGCCGCTCTTTAATGAAAAACTGTTTTTT.

J is TRBJ1-1 and V is TRBV7-8; D unresolved. The ends were cut back, 5 bases at V and 5 bases at J, with 9 bases in the middle. CDR3 length: 12 amino acids. Germline CDR1 is SGHVS and CDR2 is FQNEAQ. The CDR3 here is CASSRKWTEAFF. CDR3 DNA: TGTGCCAGCAGCAGAAAGTGGACTGAAGCTTTCTTT.

The CDR3 sequence is CASSPQETQYF. The DNA for the CDR3 is TGTGCCAGCAGTCCCCAAGAGACCCAGTACTTC. V is TRBV2 and J is TRBJ2-5; no clear D gene. Germline CDR1 SNHLY, CDR2 FYNNEI. Between the trimmed V and J ends, which lost 5 bases and 1 base, there was a span of 2 bases. The CDR3 length is 11 residues.